The present entry profiles one TCR beta chain with its context. Via MiXCR, TCRdb re-called the 5' RACE reads, giving one row per CDR3 protein. The sample includes about 44,000 distinct CDR3 sequences, 12% of them seen just once. The data were obtained in a study of early T cells in non-severe SARS-CoV-2 infection. This TCR was sampled from an adult who was a healthcare worker with PCR-confirmed SARS-CoV-2 infection or an uninfected control (not recorded which). The sequencing sample was made of whole blood.

The CDR3 DNA is TGTGCCAGCAGTCCACCTAGACTAGCGGGAGTATTTGAGCAGTTCTTC. Protein product: CASSPPRLAGVFEQFF. This chain uses TRBV12-3 or TRBV12-4 with TRBJ2-1, with 12 nucleotides matching TRBD2. This CDR3 comprises 16 residues. The V and J ends lost 5 bases and 9 bases, in that order; junction bases with no gene match: 11.